This is a list of T cell receptor beta chains from one sample in a study of human T cells and chemical hapten exposure. Using its own MiXCR run on the RACE reads, TCRdb lists one record per CDR3 protein. The sample carries 80,000 to 100,000 distinct CDR3 sequences, approximately 8% recorded once. This specimen was whole blood, taken in connection with sensitization to the hapten diphenylcyclopropenone (DPC). Receptor source: a woman under 40 with alopecia areata. Some clones in this sample may be carry-over from other donors' samples. The CDR3 runs from the conserved cysteine through the conserved F or W. The D gene is left open where the match is weak. Some rows mark clone size as missing; the rest say once, few, many or name a class of expanded clone.

many - TRBJ2-7 TRBV18 CASSPPSSYEQYF TGTGCCAGCTCACCACCCTCCAGCTACGAGCAGTACTTC
- - TRBJ2-3 TRBV29-1 CSVEAQYDGVWTDTQYF TGCAGCGTTGAAGCGCAATATGACGGAGTTTGGACAGATACGCAGTATTTT
many TRBD2 TRBJ2-3 TRBV29-1 CSVEDGGVAGSTDTQYF TGCAGCGTTGAAGACGGGGGGGTAGCGGGGAGCACAGATACGCAGTATTTT
- TRBD1 TRBJ2-1 TRBV7-2 CASSSTPQGAEQFF TGTGCCAGCAGCTCCACACCACAGGGGGCTGAGCAGTTCTTC
few TRBD1 TRBJ1-1 TRBV7-6 CASSLERDRVSEAFF TGTGCCAGCAGCTTAGAACGGGACAGGGTCTCTGAAGCTTTCTTT
- TRBD1 TRBJ1-2 TRBV19 CASIGGQAGDYGYTF TGTGCATCAATTGGGGGACAGGCTGGGGACTATGGCTACACCTTC
- - TRBJ1-5 TRBV2 CASIRAAGDQPQHF TGTGCCAGTATCCGGGCCGCCGGGGATCAGCCCCAGCATTTT
- TRBD1 TRBJ2-7 TRBV28 CASSQPGTGGYEQYF TGTGCCAGCAGTCAACCCGGGACAGGGGGGTACGAGCAGTACTTC
- - TRBJ1-3 TRBV2 CASSEQSRSSGNTIYF TGTGCCAGCAGTGAACAAAGTAGAAGCTCTGGAAACACCATATATTTT
many - TRBJ2-7 TRBV12-1 CASSFVSGQSSYEQYF TGTGCCAGCAGCTTTGTCTCTGGGCAGAGCTCCTACGAGCAGTACTTC
- TRBD1 TRBJ2-2 TRBV11-2 CASSLVRTGDTGELFF TGTGCCAGCAGCTTAGTGAGGACAGGGGACACCGGGGAGCTGTTTTTT
many - TRBJ1-1 TRBV30 CAWSVRKGNMNTEAFF TGTGCCTGGAGTGTAAGAAAGGGTAACATGAACACTGAAGCTTTCTTT
- TRBD2 TRBJ2-3 TRBV5-6 CASSSIAGGYSTDTQYF TGTGCCAGCAGCTCCATAGCGGGGGGGTACAGCACAGATACGCAGTATTTT
many - TRBJ2-3 TRBV5-6 CASSLDRTDTQYF TGTGCCAGCAGCTTGGATAGGACAGATACGCAGTATTTT
many TRBD1 TRBJ2-1 TRBV5-1 CASSSRTGGNEQFF TGCGCCAGCAGCTCACGGACAGGGGGGAATGAGCAGTTCTTC
few TRBD1 TRBJ2-2 TRBV2 CASINSGTGNTGELFF TGTGCCAGCATTAATTCCGGGACAGGGAACACCGGGGAGCTGTTTTTT
few - TRBJ1-1 TRBV30 CASSKNEAFF TGTGCCTCCTCCAAAAATGAAGCTTTCTTT
- TRBD1 TRBJ2-1 TRBV11-1 CASSPYRGSYNEQFF TGTGCCAGCAGCCCGTACAGGGGTTCCTACAATGAGCAGTTCTTC
many TRBD2 TRBJ2-3 TRBV9 CASSVAALQRGTDTQYF TGTGCCAGCAGCGTAGCGGCGCTTCAGCGGGGGACAGATACGCAGTATTTT
many - TRBJ1-6 TRBV2 CASTLSVPRGSYNSPLHF TGTGCCAGCACCCTAAGTGTTCCCAGAGGCTCCTATAATTCACCCCTCCACTTT
many TRBD1 TRBJ1-5 TRBV20-1 CSARQGFNQPQHF TGCAGTGCGCGACAGGGTTTCAATCAGCCCCAGCATTTT
many - TRBJ2-6 TRBV5-1 CASSPRPPVSGANVLTF TGCGCCAGCAGCCCCCGGCCTCCAGTCTCTGGGGCCAACGTCCTGACTTTC
many - TRBJ2-1 TRBV7-2 CASSLLSQGHSYNEQFF TGTGCCAGCAGCTTACTGAGCCAGGGACATTCATACAATGAGCAGTTCTTC
- - TRBJ1-1 TRBV29-1 CSVDRGPEAFF TGCAGCGTTGACAGGGGCCCTGAAGCTTTCTTT
- - TRBJ2-7 TRBV18 CASSPTGWGNYEQYF TGTGCCAGCTCACCCACAGGGTGGGGAAACTACGAGCAGTACTTC
many - TRBJ1-1 TRBV9 CASSVGTSPNTEAFF TGTGCCAGCAGCGTAGGCACCAGCCCGAACACTGAAGCTTTCTTT
many TRBD1 TRBJ1-2 TRBV5-1 CASSLDPSGGNNPNYGYTF TGCGCCAGCAGCTTGGATCCGTCAGGGGGAAACAATCCTAACTATGGCTACACCTTC
many - TRBJ1-2 TRBV4-2 CASSQVKSGYTF TGTGCCAGCAGCCAAGTGAAGAGTGGCTACACCTTC
many - TRBJ2-7 TRBV5-6 CASNGRYEQYF TGTGCCAGCAACGGGCGGTACGAGCAGTACTTC
many - TRBJ2-1 TRBV6-5 CASSYSRGEQFF TGTGCCAGCAGTTACTCTCGGGGTGAGCAGTTCTTC
many - TRBJ1-1 TRBV29-1 CSARHGVNTEAFF TGCAGCGCCCGACATGGCGTGAACACTGAAGCTTTCTTT
many - TRBJ1-2 TRBV20-1 CSARNNYGYTF TGCAGTGCTAGGAACAACTATGGCTACACCTTC
many TRBD1 TRBJ2-1 TRBV10-3 CAISPGQGFNEQFF TGTGCCATCAGTCCGGGACAGGGGTTCAATGAGCAGTTCTTC
many TRBD1 TRBJ2-1 TRBV12-5 CASDKGDRGNNEQFF TGTGCTAGTGATAAGGGAGACAGGGGTAACAATGAGCAGTTCTTC
- - TRBJ1-1 TRBV6-6 CAILGTRGTEAFF TGTGCCATCCTCGGGACCCGGGGGACTGAAGCTTTCTTT
many TRBD1 TRBJ2-7 TRBV27 CASSFRTGSSYEQYF TGTGCCAGCAGTTTTCGGACAGGGAGCTCCTACGAGCAGTACTTC
few - TRBJ1-5 TRBV6-2/TRBV6-3 CASSYSITKYQPQHF TGTGCCAGCAGTTACTCGATTACAAAATATCAGCCCCAGCATTTT
many - TRBJ2-7 TRBV20-1 CSVRQDTYEQYF TGCAGTGTCCGGCAGGACACTTACGAGCAGTACTTC
many - TRBJ2-3 TRBV24-1 CATSGRGDTDTQYF TGTGCCACCAGTGGGAGGGGGGATACAGATACGCAGTATTTT
many - TRBJ2-2 TRBV6-5 CASSPWRANTGELFF TGTGCCAGCAGTCCCTGGCGGGCGAACACCGGGGAGCTGTTTTTT
few - TRBJ1-1 TRBV21-1 CASSSKPRLNTEAFF TGTGCCAGCAGCTCGAAGCCCCGATTGAACACTGAAGCTTTCTTT
- - TRBJ2-1 TRBV2 CASKDRRSYNEQFF TGTGCCAGCAAGGATCGTCGCTCCTACAATGAGCAGTTCTTC
- TRBD2 TRBJ2-1 TRBV13 CASSSGGLGEQFF TGTGCCAGCAGTTCGGGGGGGCTGGGTGAGCAGTTCTTC
many TRBD1 TRBJ2-1 TRBV5-1 CASSFGVQRQGSNEQFF TGCGCCAGCAGCTTTGGGGTTCAGAGACAGGGGTCAAATGAGCAGTTCTTC
many - TRBJ2-7 TRBV2 CASSDAGYEQYF TGTGCCAGCAGTGATGCGGGGTACGAGCAGTACTTC
- - TRBJ1-4 TRBV12-3/TRBV12-4 CASSLGAQGATNEKLFF TGTGCCAGCAGTTTAGGGGCCCAAGGTGCAACTAATGAAAAACTGTTTTTT
few - TRBJ1-5 TRBV6-5 CASRADKSQPQHF TGTGCCAGCAGGGCGGATAAAAGTCAGCCCCAGCATTTT
many - TRBJ1-5 TRBV12-3/TRBV12-4 CASSFNLQPQHF TGTGCCAGCAGTTTTAATCTTCAGCCCCAGCATTTT
many TRBD2 TRBJ2-1 TRBV6-4 CASRETSGGTYNEQFF TGTGCCAGCAGAGAGACTAGCGGGGGCACCTACAATGAGCAGTTCTTC
many TRBD2 TRBJ2-3 TRBV12-3/TRBV12-4 CASTGTSERDTQYF TGTGCCAGCACCGGGACTAGTGAAAGAGATACGCAGTATTTT
many TRBD1 TRBJ1-6 TRBV20-1 CSANPRQGRANSPLHF TGCAGTGCGAACCCCCGACAGGGGAGGGCCAATTCACCCCTCCACTTT
many - TRBJ1-5 TRBV6-6 CASTRPSNQPQHF TGTGCCAGCACGAGGCCTAGCAATCAGCCCCAGCATTTT
many - TRBJ1-1 TRBV30 CAWTGDSESEAFF TGTGCCTGGACCGGGGACTCAGAGAGTGAAGCTTTCTTT